This is a list of T cell receptor beta chains from one sample in a study of blood T cell repertoires in COVID-19. Using immunoSEQ multiplex PCR, the repertoire was profiled, and TCRdb retains in-frame clones only, with some absent. The sample has approximately 80,000 clones; 82% are singletons. The sequencing sample was made of peripheral blood. The receptor source for this set is a man aged 55 to 69 with acute or convalescent COVID-19. Each CDR3 is given with its conserved first and last residue. The D gene is left open where the match is weak. Size is omitted from some rows. Given values are once, few, many or a class for expanded clones.

d_gene,abundance,j_gene,v_gene,CDR3aa,CDR3nt
NA,once,TRBJ2-1,TRBV6-2/TRBV6-3,CASSFAPEGNEQFF,TGTGCCAGCAGTTTTGCCCCGGAGGGCAATGAGCAGTTCTTC
NA,NA,TRBJ2-5,TRBV5-1,CASSSRGGEETQYF,TGCGCCAGCAGCTCCCGGGGTGGGGAAGAGACCCAGTACTTC
TRBD1,NA,TRBJ2-1,TRBV5-4,CASRSGTGTYNEQFF,TGTGCCAGCAGATCCGGGACAGGAACCTACAATGAGCAGTTCTTC
NA,NA,TRBJ2-7,TRBV5-5,CASSLGGGLEQYF,TGTGCCAGCAGCTTGGGAGGAGGTCTCGAGCAGTACTTC
NA,once,TRBJ2-1,TRBV7-3,CASSYLGPNNEQFF,TGTGCCAGCAGCTACCTGGGGCCAAACAATGAGCAGTTCTTC
NA,NA,TRBJ1-1,TRBV6-5,CASSYEETRPEAFF,TGTGCCAGCAGTTACGAGGAAACAAGGCCTGAAGCTTTCTTT
TRBD1,NA,TRBJ1-1,TRBV5-1,CASSLVGQGAHLGTEAFF,TGCGCCAGCAGCTTGGTGGGACAGGGGGCGCATCTAGGCACTGAAGCTTTCTTT
NA,NA,TRBJ2-1,TRBV18,CASSPPKYSNYNEQFF,TGTGCCAGCTCACCACCGAAATACTCCAACTACAATGAGCAGTTCTTC
TRBD2,few,TRBJ2-7,TRBV23-1,CARSGRLTEQYF,TGCGCCAGGAGCGGGAGACTAACCGAGCAGTACTTC
TRBD1,NA,TRBJ1-2,TRBV6-5,CASSKSDRVYGYTF,TGTGCCAGCAGTAAATCCGACAGGGTCTATGGCTACACCTTC
NA,NA,TRBJ1-6,TRBV27,CASSPGFLEPPLHF,TGTGCCAGCAGCCCAGGGTTTCTGGAGCCACCCCTCCACTTT
NA,NA,TRBJ1-1,TRBV11-2,CASSLHLNTEAFF,TGTGCCAGCAGCTTACATCTGAACACTGAAGCTTTCTTT
TRBD1,few,TRBJ1-4,TRBV9,CASSVGQGAAEKLFF,TGTGCCAGCAGCGTAGGACAGGGGGCGGCCGAAAAACTGTTTTTT
TRBD1,NA,TRBJ1-4,TRBV13,CASSLRAGGDGTNEKLFF,TGTGCCAGCAGCTTGAGGGCAGGGGGCGATGGTACTAATGAAAAACTGTTTTTT
NA,NA,TRBJ1-4,TRBV28,CASTRGEKLFF,TGTGCCAGCACGAGAGGGGAAAAACTGTTTTTT
NA,NA,TRBJ1-2,TRBV9,CASSDSRTLGGYGYTF,TGTGCCAGCAGCGATAGTCGGACTTTGGGTGGCTATGGCTACACCTTC
NA,NA,TRBJ1-6,TRBV9,CASSVEGAGNSPLHF,TGTGCCAGCAGCGTAGAAGGTGCAGGGAATTCACCCCTCCACTTT
TRBD2,NA,TRBJ2-3,TRBV7-3,CASSEIAGELDTQYF,TGTGCCAGCAGCGAAATAGCGGGGGAGCTAGATACGCAGTATTTT
TRBD2,NA,TRBJ2-5,TRBV29-1,CSVGLAGGETQYF,TGCAGCGTTGGACTAGCGGGGGGAGAGACCCAGTACTTC
TRBD1,NA,TRBJ2-1,TRBV12-3/TRBV12-4,CASSKGQGNEQFF,TGTGCCAGCAGTAAGGGACAGGGGAATGAGCAGTTCTTC
NA,once,TRBJ1-1,TRBV6-2/TRBV6-3,CASSYYQTEAFF,TGTGCCAGCAGTTACTATCAAACTGAAGCTTTCTTT
NA,NA,TRBJ2-3,TRBV5-1,CASSLGANFGDTQYF,TGCGCCAGCAGCTTGGGGGCTAACTTTGGAGATACGCAGTATTTT